The 28 T cell receptor beta chains reported below all come from one sample, sequenced in a study of blood T cells in healthy people across ages. A second PCR, run for roughly 7 to 11 cycles, used a sample-barcoded 5' primer plus a J-beta primer mix. TCRdb reprocessed the 5' RACE reads via MiXCR and lists one record per CDR3 protein. The sample lists approximately 1,700,000 distinct CDR3 sequences; more than 35% were seen once. Sequenced sample: blood. These receptors were obtained from a human donor in good health.

The chain's CDR3 is CSASKPLGYNEQFF. CDR3 coding DNA: TGCAGTGCTAGTAAGCCATTGGGCTACAATGAGCAGTTCTTC. The chain has TRBV20-1 and TRBJ2-1; no firm D call. The CDR3 extends over 14 amino acids. Trimming pared 3 bases from V and 3 bases from J, leaving 12 bases between. The germline V gene encodes CDR1 DFQATT and CDR2 SNEGSKA (reference sequence).

The genes are TRBV5-5 and TRBJ2-1, with 11 bases identical to TRBD1. The CDR3 is 16 amino acids. Germline CDR1 SGHKS, CDR2 YYEKEE (reference sequence). Trimming cost V 3 bases and J 5 bases; bases outside gene matches: 7. The CDR3 reads CASSWGQGVYHNEQFF. CDR3 sequence (DNA): TGTGCCAGCAGCTGGGGACAGGGGGTGTACCACAATGAGCAGTTCTTC.

The chain couples TRBV20-1 to TRBJ1-2; 11 nucleotides match TRBD1. The CDR3 has 14 residues. Germline loops: CDR1 DFQATT, CDR2 SNEGSKA (reference sequence). Germline trimming cut 3 bases from V and 6 bases from J; bases unmatched to any gene: 6. CDR3 sequence: CSARSPGQGDGYTF. The CDR3 DNA is TGCAGTGCTAGGTCGCCGGGACAGGGGGATGGCTACACCTTC.

The chain joins TRBV29-1 to TRBJ1-2; maybe TRBD1 (6 bases). This CDR3 is built from 15 residues. Germline V gene lookup returns CDR1 SQVTM and CDR2 ANQGSEA. The V end lost 2 bases, the J end lost 5 bases, and 18 bases lay between the germline ends. DNA for the CDR3: TGCAGCGTTGAAAGGGAACAGGGCGGGTTGTATGGCTACACCTTC. This gives the protein CSVEREQGGLYGYTF.

The chain uses TRBV5-1 and TRBJ1-2; the D gene is possibly TRBD1 (6 bases). V was trimmed by 0 bases and J by 4 bases, leaving 13 bases between them. Germline lookup yields CDR1 SGHRS and CDR2 YFSETQ. This CDR3 region has 15 residues. The CDR3 protein is CASSLGSGQTYGYTF. In nucleotides, the CDR3 is TGCGCCAGCAGCTTGGGGTCCGGACAGACCTATGGCTACACCTTC. The complete variable domain, with remaining parts taken from reference TRBV5-1 and TRBJ1-2, reads KAGVTQTPRYLIKTRGQQVTLSCSPISGHRSVSWYQQTPGQGLQFLFEYFSETQRNKGNFPGRFSGRQFSNSRSEMNVSTLELGDSALYLCASSLGSGQTYGYTFGSGTRLTVV.

The rearrangement uses TRBV2 and TRBJ2-5; tentatively, D is TRBD2 (5 bases). The CDR3 spans 16 residues. The V end lost 1 base, the J end lost 2 bases, and 14 bases lay between the germline ends. Germline-derived CDR1 and CDR2 are SNHLY and FYNNEI. The CDR3 bases are TGTGCCAGCAGTGAAGAATACCCTTCGGGGCAAGAGACCCAGTACTTC. It translates to CASSEEYPSGQETQYF.

The gene calls are TRBV7-9 and TRBJ1-2; D is ambiguous. CDR1 is SEHNR and CDR2 is FQNEAQ in the germline V gene (reference sequence). This CDR3 is built from 14 residues. V shed 5 bases and J shed 5 bases, with 15 bases lying between them. CDR3 nucleotides: TGTGCCAGCAGCCTCCCGAGGACGCCTTATGGCTACACCTTC. Translated, it gives CASSLPRTPYGYTF.

The chain recombines TRBV19 with TRBJ2-3; D possibly corresponds to TRBD2 (5 bases). Germline V gene data show CDR1 as LNHDA and CDR2 as SQIVND (reference sequence). The CDR3 is 15 residues long. V dropped 5 bases and J dropped 3 bases, with 15 bases sitting between them. CDR3 sequence: CASSVLQAETDTQYF. In DNA form, the CDR3 reads TGTGCCAGTAGTGTACTTCAAGCGGAGACAGATACGCAGTATTTT. Combining the CDR3 with reference TRBV19 and TRBJ2-3 gives the whole variable domain DGGITQSPKYLFRKEGQNVTLSCEQNLNHDAMYWYRQDPGQGLRLIYYSQIVNDFQKGDIAEGYSVSREKKESFPLTVTSAQKNPTAFYLCASSVLQAETDTQYFGPGTRLTVL.

J is TRBJ2-1 and V is TRBV6-5; D gene ambiguous. Between the trimmed V and J ends, which lost 2 bases and 10 bases, there was a span of 12 bases. Germline CDR1 is MNHEY and CDR2 is SVGAGI. CDR3 length: 13 amino acids. The chain's CDR3 is CASSYRLDGEQFF. The CDR3 DNA reads TGTGCCAGCAGTTACCGCCTGGACGGCGAGCAGTTCTTC.

This clonotype was seen more than once but under ten times. The chain is built from TRBV6-5 and TRBJ2-7; TRBD1 agrees at 10 bases. The CDR3 runs to 13 residues. Unmatched junction bases numbered 4, after V lost 7 bases and J lost 4 bases. CDR1 MNHEY and CDR2 SVGAGI come from the germline V gene. CDR3 DNA sequence: TGTGCCAGCACGGGGGACAGGGGTTACGAGCAGTACTTC. This translates into CASTGDRGYEQYF.

The chain is built from TRBV12-3 or TRBV12-4 and TRBJ2-3; D gene ambiguous. The CDR3 contains 13 residues. Trimming removed 5 bases at V and 2 bases at J, with 8 bases between. The CDR3 loop reads CASSEAHTDTQYF. The CDR3 region has the DNA TGTGCCAGCAGTGAAGCTCACACAGATACGCAGTATTTT.

This clonotype has a handful of counts. CDR3 sequence (DNA): TGCAGTGCTAGGCCTATACAGGGGGCCTTCTACAATGAGCAGTTCTTC. Its protein is CSARPIQGAFYNEQFF. The V call is TRBV20-1, the J call TRBJ2-1; 9 bases match TRBD1. This CDR3 contains 16 residues. The V gene's germline CDR1 is DFQATT and CDR2 SNEGSKA (reference sequence). J lost 3 bases, V lost 3 bases, and 9 bases had no gene match.

This clonotype was seen ten or more times. This chain connects TRBV5-1 to TRBJ2-7, with D uncertain. The CDR3 loop spans 12 amino acids. Germline CDR1 is SGHRS and CDR2 is YFSETQ. Trimming took off 3 bases at V and 5 bases at J, with 9 bases between the two ends. In DNA, the CDR3 is TGCGCCAGCAGCTCCGTAGTGGACGAGCAGTACTTC. Protein sequence: CASSSVVDEQYF. Variable domain in full (rest from reference TRBV5-1 and TRBJ2-7): KAGVTQTPRYLIKTRGQQVTLSCSPISGHRSVSWYQQTPGQGLQFLFEYFSETQRNKGNFPGRFSGRQFSNSRSEMNVSTLELGDSALYLCASSSVVDEQYFGPGTRLTVT.

The rearrangement uses TRBV29-1 and TRBJ2-1; 8 nucleotides match TRBD2. The CDR3 is 13 amino acids. CDR1 and CDR2 (germline): SQVTM, ANQGSEA. V shed 3 bases, J shed 6 bases, and the junction held 4 bases outside the gene matches. CDR3 DNA: TGCAGCGTTGATGTCCGGGGGGGCAATGAGCAGTTCTTC. Protein product: CSVDVRGGNEQFF.

The chain couples TRBV4-3 to TRBJ1-2; no firm D call. Germline loops: CDR1 LGHNA, CDR2 YSLEER. The CDR3 totals 16 residues. Trimming removed 0 bases at V and 2 bases at J, with 13 bases between. The CDR3 is CASSQERFGENYGYTF. CDR3 coding DNA: TGCGCCAGCAGCCAAGAAAGATTCGGGGAGAACTATGGCTACACCTTC.

The rearrangement uses TRBV6-1 and TRBJ2-7; D is perhaps TRBD1 or TRBD2 (5 bases each). The V end was cut by 2 bases, the J end by 0 bases, with 11 bases between. This CDR3 contains 15 residues. Germline CDR1 MNHNS, CDR2 SASEGT. CDR3 in amino acids: CASSEQVGGSYEQYF. In nucleotides, the CDR3 is TGTGCCAGCAGTGAACAGGTTGGGGGCTCCTACGAGCAGTACTTC.

This clonotype has ten or more counts. This chain connects TRBV7-2 to TRBJ1-1; D possibly corresponds to TRBD1 (5 bases). The CDR3 covers 14 residues. Germline V gives CDR1 SGHTA, CDR2 FQGNSA. V lost 2 bases and J lost 8, with 15 bases in between. The CDR3 nucleotides are TGTGCCAGCAGCTTAATGTCAGGGCCAGCAGAAGCTTTCTTT. The encoded protein is CASSLMSGPAEAFF.

This clonotype was counted only a few times. This CDR3 is CASSLNTGGYQETQYF. DNA of the CDR3: TGTGCCAGCAGTTTGAATACGGGGGGGTATCAAGAGACCCAGTACTTC. The V and J genes are TRBV12-3 or TRBV12-4 and TRBJ2-5; 8 nucleotides align to TRBD2. This CDR3 comprises 16 residues. Trimming removed 3 bases from V and 2 bases from J; junction bases left unmatched: 8.

This clonotype was counted many times. This chain uses TRBV10-3 with TRBJ2-7; 7 nucleotides agree with TRBD1. CDR3 length equals 14 residues. The V and J ends lost 5 bases and 2 bases, in that order; junction bases with no gene match: 6. In germline, CDR1 is ENHRY, CDR2 SYGVKD. CDR3: CAISRDSSPYEQYF. The CDR3 region has the DNA TGTGCCATCAGTAGGGACAGCTCCCCCTACGAGCAGTACTTC.

The rearrangement uses TRBV29-1 and TRBJ2-2, with D perhaps TRBD1 (7 bases). CDR3 length equals 14 residues. V was cut by 7 bases and J by 6 bases, with 18 bases left in between. CDR1 and CDR2 (germline): SQVTM, ANQGSEA. This chain's CDR3 is CSAGDREVAGELFF. As DNA, the CDR3 is TGCAGCGCGGGAGACAGGGAAGTGGCCGGGGAGCTGTTTTTT.

This clonotype has just a few counts. The rearrangement uses TRBV6-5 and TRBJ2-5; D possibly corresponds to TRBD2 (6 bases). The V and J ends lost 4 bases and 4 bases respectively, with 13 bases between them. Germline V gene data show CDR1 as MNHEY and CDR2 as SVGAGI. The CDR3 is 14 residues long. This chain's CDR3 is CASSFGGRGETQYF. The CDR3 DNA is TGTGCCAGCAGTTTCGGGGGAAGAGGAGAGACCCAGTACTTC.

The rearrangement joins TRBV6-5 to TRBJ1-2, with 8 bases that match TRBD1. The CDR3 spans 17 residues. The J segment lost 1 base and the V segment lost 2 bases, leaving 9 bases of the junction unmatched. Germline V gene sequence: CDR1 MNHEY, CDR2 SVGAGI. The CDR3 region is CASSYLTGAENNYGYTF. Written as DNA, the CDR3 is TGTGCCAGCAGTTACCTGACAGGGGCGGAAAATAACTATGGCTACACCTTC.

The chain carries TRBV6-6 and TRBJ2-7; tentatively, D is TRBD1 (6 bases). CDR3 length equals 14 residues. Trimming removed 2 bases at V and 2 bases at J, with 10 bases between. Germline CDR1 MNHNY, CDR2 SVGAGI (reference sequence). Here the CDR3 reads CASSYGGRAYEQYF. In nucleotides, the CDR3 is TGTGCCAGCAGTTACGGGGGCCGAGCCTACGAGCAGTACTTC.

This sequence joins TRBV5-6 and TRBJ2-3; 9 bases fit TRBD1. Germline values: CDR1 SGHDT, CDR2 YYEEEE. J gave up 4 bases and V 3 bases, and 6 bases lay outside the gene matches. This CDR3 region has 15 residues. Here the CDR3 DNA reads TGTGCCAGCAGCTGGAGGGGACAGGGAGCAGATACGCAGTATTTT. It codes for CASSWRGQGADTQYF. Combining the CDR3 with reference TRBV5-6 and TRBJ2-3 gives the whole variable domain DAGVTQSPTHLIKTRGQQVTLRCSPKSGHDTVSWYQQALGQGPQFIFQYYEEEERQRGNFPDRFSGHQFPNYSSELNVNALLLGDSALYLCASSWRGQGADTQYFGPGTRLTVL.

This clonotype was found a few times. The chain joins TRBV20-1 to TRBJ2-5; D not certain. CDR1 DFQATT and CDR2 SNEGSKA come from the germline V gene (reference sequence). V was clipped by 0 bases and J by 2 bases, with 16 bases between them. The CDR3 length is 16 residues. CDR3 in amino acids: CSARDFAPHHQETQYF. CDR3 sequence (DNA): TGCAGTGCTAGAGATTTCGCCCCCCACCATCAAGAGACCCAGTACTTC.

This sequence joins TRBV5-1 and TRBJ1-1, with D perhaps TRBD1 (6 bases). V dropped 7 bases and J dropped 0 bases, with 16 bases sitting between them. From germline, CDR1 is SGHRS and CDR2 YFSETQ. The CDR3 is 15 residues long. DNA for the CDR3: TGCGCCAGCCTGAGCGGGGGGGGCTTGAACACTGAAGCTTTCTTT. This codes for CASLSGGGLNTEAFF.

The chain joins TRBV20-1 to TRBJ2-1; D is ambiguous. Germline V lookup: CDR1 DFQATT, CDR2 SNEGSKA (reference sequence). V was trimmed by 1 base and J by 6 bases, leaving 7 bases between them. This CDR3 contains 12 residues. The CDR3 loop is CSARVASNEQFF. DNA for the CDR3: TGCAGTGCTAGAGTTGCTAGCAATGAGCAGTTCTTC.

The chain joins TRBV28 to TRBJ1-1; D call uncertain. Germline V gene sequence: CDR1 MDHEN, CDR2 SYDVKM. Trimming shortened V by 5 bases and J by 1 base, and 11 bases separated the two germline ends. The CDR3 covers 14 residues. The CDR3: CASSLPPENTEAFF. CDR3 DNA: TGTGCCAGCAGTCTTCCACCAGAGAACACTGAAGCTTTCTTT.